Described below is a single TCR beta chain sequence and its context. Its antigen is not identified. This sample stems from a study of cytomegalovirus exposure and HLA in healthy donors. The ends lost 5 bases at V and 2 bases at J; junction bases unmatched: 7. The CDR3 sequence is 15 residues long. Germline assignment: CDR1 SEHNR and CDR2 FQNEAQ (reference sequence). The PCR had 60 Vbeta and 13 Jbeta primers. Generated by immunoSEQ multiplex PCR, the TCRdb table keeps only in-frame clones and is missing some. Of 160,000 or so clones in the sample, roughly three quarters are singletons; the top ten hold over 1.1%. General observations from the study: Sequencing artifact likely explains a cluster of highly shared sequence variants. While the bulk of TCR sequences proved rare, some public TCRs turned up in many donors.

Sequencing input: PBMCs. This chain joins TRBV7-9 and TRBJ1-1, with TRBD1 matching over 8 bases. The receptor's source is a man between 60 and 70 years old in good health and CMV-seronegative. Here the CDR3 reads CASSPRDRSNTEAFF. CDR3 nucleotide sequence: TGTGCCAGCAGCCCGCGGGACAGGTCTAACACTGAAGCTTTCTTT. The variable domain in full, completed from reference TRBV7-9 and TRBJ1-1, reads DTGVSQNPRHKITKRGQNVTFRCDPISEHNRLYWYRQTLGQGPEFLTYFQNEAQLEKSRLLSDRFSAERPKGSFSTLEIQRTEQGDSAMYLCASSPRDRSNTEAFFGQGTRLTVV.